A selection of T cell receptor beta chains follows, all from one sample in a study of regulatory T cells in long-lasting Graves disease. TCRdb processed the multiplex PCR reads anew with MiXCR; each CDR3 protein has one entry. The data contain about 540,000 distinct CDR3 sequences, approximately 15% of them singletons. These data also formed part of another study, on T cells in Graves' hyperthyroidism and ophthalmopathy.

The sequences come from peripheral blood mononuclear cells (PBMCs), collected at new diagnosis, from a patient treated with antithyroid drugs. The receptors derive from a young man with Graves disease. The conserved cysteine and the conserved F or W are not part of the CDR3 here. The order of the fields is J gene, V gene, CDR3 protein.

>TRBJ1-6|TRBV14
ASSQLARVNSPLH
>TRBJ2-3|TRBV11-2
ASSTTDYPRSAQY
>TRBJ1-1|TRBV18
ASSPGVLNTEAF
>TRBJ2-1|TRBV11-2
ASSLLTQAAYNEQF
>TRBJ2-6|TRBV2
ATRAGVNGANVLT
>TRBJ2-5|TRBV12-3/TRBV12-4
ASSQPFVFQETQY
>TRBJ2-1|TRBV20-1
SASNRGVRDEQF
>TRBJ2-7|TRBV4-1
ASSQLRGHEQY
>TRBJ2-5|TRBV30
AWRSVGLKETQY
>TRBJ2-1|TRBV20-1
SAQNLADLVKNEQF